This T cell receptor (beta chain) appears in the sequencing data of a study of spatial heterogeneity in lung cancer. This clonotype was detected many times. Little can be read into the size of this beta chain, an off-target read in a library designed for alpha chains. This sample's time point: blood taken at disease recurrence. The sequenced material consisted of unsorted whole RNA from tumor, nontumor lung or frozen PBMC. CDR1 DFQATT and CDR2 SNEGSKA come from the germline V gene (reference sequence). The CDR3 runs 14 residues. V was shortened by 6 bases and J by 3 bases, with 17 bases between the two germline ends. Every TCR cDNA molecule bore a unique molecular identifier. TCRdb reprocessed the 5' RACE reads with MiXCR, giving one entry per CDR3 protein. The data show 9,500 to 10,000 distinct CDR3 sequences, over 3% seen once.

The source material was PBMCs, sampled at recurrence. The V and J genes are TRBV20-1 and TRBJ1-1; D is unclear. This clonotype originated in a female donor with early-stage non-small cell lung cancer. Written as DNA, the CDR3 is TGCAGTGCCCCCCCGGTCCTTGGGGACACTGAAGCTTTCTTT. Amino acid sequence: CSAPPVLGDTEAFF.